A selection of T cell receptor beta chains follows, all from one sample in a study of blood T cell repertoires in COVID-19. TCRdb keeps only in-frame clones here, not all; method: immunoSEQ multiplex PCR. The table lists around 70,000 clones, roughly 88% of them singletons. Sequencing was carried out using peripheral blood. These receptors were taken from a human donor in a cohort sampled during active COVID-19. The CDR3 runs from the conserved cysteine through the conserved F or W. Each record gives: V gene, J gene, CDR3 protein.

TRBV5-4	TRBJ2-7	CASSTELDRGSYEQYF
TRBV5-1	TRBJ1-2	CASSFDRGGGYTF
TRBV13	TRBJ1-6	CASSLSNRGENSPLHF
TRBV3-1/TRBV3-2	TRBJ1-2	CASSQDTVGYGYTF
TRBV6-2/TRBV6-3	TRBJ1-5	CASSLGGLGSQPQHF
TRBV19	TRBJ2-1	CASSIGGAWSEQFF
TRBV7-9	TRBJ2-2	CASSPPWADGPNTGELFF
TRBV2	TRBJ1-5	CASREWGPGEGQPQHF
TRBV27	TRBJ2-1	CASSLEGTSGGDEQFF
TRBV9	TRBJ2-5	CASSVKGQGLLETQYF
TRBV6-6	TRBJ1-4	CASKLTGAEKLFF
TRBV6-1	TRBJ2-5	CASSESPGQGYETQYF
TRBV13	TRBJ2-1	CASSKTESSYNEQFF
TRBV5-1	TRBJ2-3	CASSGGTLLGTDTQYF
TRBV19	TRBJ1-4	CASTTGGTDSGKLFF
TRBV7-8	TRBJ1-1	CASSLGGTGITEAFF
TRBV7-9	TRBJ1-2	CASSRGTGYYGYTF
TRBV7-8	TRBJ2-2	CASSPEGGELFF
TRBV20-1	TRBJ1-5	CSASFPDRGNQPQHF
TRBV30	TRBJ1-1	CAYHRGNTEAFF
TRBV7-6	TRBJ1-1	CASSLEARRRNTEAFF
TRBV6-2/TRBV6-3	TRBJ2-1	CASSSTKTSGRIDEQFF
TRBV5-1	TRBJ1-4	CASSLGQGGEKLFF
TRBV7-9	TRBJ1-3	CASSQGGVGNTIYF
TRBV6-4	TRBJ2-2	CASSAGLANTGELFF
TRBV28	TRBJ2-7	CASSQPPGSSGGYEQYF
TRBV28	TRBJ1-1	CASSVHRGPGTEAFF
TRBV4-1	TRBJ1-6	CASSQAGTGIVRSPLHF
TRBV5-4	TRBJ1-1	CASTRVGRNRNTEAFF
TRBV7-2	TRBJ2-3	CASSLVRSTDTQYF
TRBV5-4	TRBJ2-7	CASSPPAEVYEQYF
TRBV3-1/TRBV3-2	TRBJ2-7	CASSPASLARAYEQYF
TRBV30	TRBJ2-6	CAWRGQGKAANVLTF
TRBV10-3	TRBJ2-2	CAISLKGTGGINTGELFF
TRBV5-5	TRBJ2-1	CASSFRGTQTYNEQFF
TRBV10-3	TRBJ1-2	CAISPTADPNYGYTF
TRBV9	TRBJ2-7	CASSVAGQPPNEQYF
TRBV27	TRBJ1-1	CASSFGQGRTNTEAFF
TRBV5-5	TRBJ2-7	CASSLVTVDDEQYF
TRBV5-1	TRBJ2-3	CASSLSTSGTDTQYF
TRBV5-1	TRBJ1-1	CASSPRTGGYTEAFF
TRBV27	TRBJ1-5	CASSLYGDRDQPQHF
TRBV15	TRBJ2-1	CATLLIPGGAYNEQFF
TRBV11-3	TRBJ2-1	CASSPRDKHNEQFF
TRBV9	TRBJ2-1	CASSVEQAKGNEQFF
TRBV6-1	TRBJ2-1	CASSESLAATYNEQFF
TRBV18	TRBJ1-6	CASSDQGVGVNSPLHF
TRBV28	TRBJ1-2	CASSLGEAYGYTF
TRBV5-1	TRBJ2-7	CASSLEGLAGREQYF